This TCR beta chain stems from a study of shared clonotypes between healthy human individuals. On this clone itself: Antigen unknown.

Study-level findings and limits: The study sampled only blood, and tissue repertoires likely differ. Clonotype sharing among donors was expected to depend on sequencing depth.

Sorted subsets were amplified in replicate PCRs using around 220 ng DNA, about 30,000 T cell genomes. Assay: immunoSEQ multiplex PCR; the TCRdb copy retains only in-frame clones and omits some. The sample has about 1.5 million clones; roughly 96% are singletons. Germline loops: CDR1 MNHNS, CDR2 SASEGT. The germline V and J ends were trimmed by 4 bases and 3 bases, with 18 bases remaining between them. The CDR3 contains 17 residues. Sequencing was carried out using naive CD4+ T cells sorted from blood. Subset denoted: CD45RA+ positively selected. This rearrangement joins TRBV6-1 to TRBJ2-2; no clear D gene. This TCR was recovered from a man aged 25-45 years in good health. CDR3 region: CASSAGRWQLDTGELFF. DNA for the CDR3: TGTGCCAGCAGTGCTGGCCGGTGGCAGCTCGACACCGGGGAGCTGTTTTTT.